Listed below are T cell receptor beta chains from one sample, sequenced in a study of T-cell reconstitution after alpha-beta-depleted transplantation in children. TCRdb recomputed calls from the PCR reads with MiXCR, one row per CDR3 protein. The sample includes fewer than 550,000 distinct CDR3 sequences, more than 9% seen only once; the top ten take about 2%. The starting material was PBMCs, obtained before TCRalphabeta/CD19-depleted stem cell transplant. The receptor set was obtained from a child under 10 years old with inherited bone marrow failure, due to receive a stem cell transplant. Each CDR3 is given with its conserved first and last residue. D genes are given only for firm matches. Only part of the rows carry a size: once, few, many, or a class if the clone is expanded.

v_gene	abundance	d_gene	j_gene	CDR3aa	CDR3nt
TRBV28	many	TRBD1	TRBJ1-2	CASSRTGKRLYGYTF	TGTGCCAGCAGTCGGACAGGCAAGAGGCTCTATGGCTACACCTTC
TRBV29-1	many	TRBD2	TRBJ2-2	CSVSREARATNTGELFF	TGCAGCGTTTCACGGGAGGCCCGGGCCACGAACACCGGGGAGCTGTTTTTT
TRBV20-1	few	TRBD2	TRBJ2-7	CSAPYPSGIQYEQYF	TGCAGTGCTCCGTATCCTAGCGGCATCCAATACGAGCAGTACTTC
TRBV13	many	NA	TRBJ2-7	CASSLTGSTSYEQYF	TGTGCCAGCAGCTTAACGGGCAGTACGAGCTACGAGCAGTACTTC
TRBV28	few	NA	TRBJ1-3	CASRGTGVPAAPGNTIYF	TGTGCCAGCAGGGGGACGGGGGTCCCCGCCGCCCCTGGAAACACCATATATTTT
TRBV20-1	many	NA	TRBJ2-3	CSTTEWGGTDTQYF	TGCAGTACCACGGAGTGGGGCGGGACAGATACGCAGTATTTT
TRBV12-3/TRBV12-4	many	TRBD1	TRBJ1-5	CASSFGTGRPSNQPQHF	TGTGCCAGCAGTTTCGGGACAGGCAGACCTAGCAATCAGCCCCAGCATTTT
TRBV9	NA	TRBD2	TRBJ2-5	CASSPPIPSGRMETQYF	TGTGCCAGCAGCCCCCCAATTCCTAGCGGGAGGATGGAGACCCAGTACTTC
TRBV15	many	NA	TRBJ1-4	CATSRDLGGSNEKLFF	TGTGCCACCAGCAGAGATTTAGGCGGGTCTAATGAAAAACTGTTTTTT
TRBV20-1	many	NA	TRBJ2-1	CSAKLAGPYNEQFF	TGCAGTGCCAAGCTCGCGGGGCCCTACAATGAGCAGTTCTTC
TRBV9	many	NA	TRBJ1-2	CASSVGGNYGYTF	TGTGCCAGCAGCGTAGGAGGCAACTATGGCTACACCTTC
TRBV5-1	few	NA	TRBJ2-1	CASSHGPLRNEQFF	TGCGCCAGCAGCCACGGGCCTCTAAGGAATGAGCAGTTCTTC
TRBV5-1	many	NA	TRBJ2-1	CASSFLWDDVSYNEQFF	TGCGCCAGCAGCTTTTTATGGGACGACGTCTCCTACAATGAGCAGTTCTTC
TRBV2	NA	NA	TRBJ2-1	CASREALEGSEQFF	TGTGCCAGCAGGGAGGCCCTGGAAGGGAGTGAGCAGTTCTTC
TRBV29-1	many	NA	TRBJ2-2	CSVNSGTLNTGELFF	TGCAGCGTGAACTCCGGGACTCTGAACACCGGGGAGCTGTTTTTT
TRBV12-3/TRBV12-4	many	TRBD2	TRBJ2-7	CASSLMAGEAHEQYF	TGTGCCAGCAGTTTAATGGCGGGGGAGGCCCACGAGCAGTACTTC
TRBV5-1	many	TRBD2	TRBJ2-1	CASSHSGSPHNEQFF	TGCGCCAGCAGTCATAGCGGGTCCCCCCACAATGAGCAGTTCTTC
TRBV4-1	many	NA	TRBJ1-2	CASSPETGTYFYGYTF	TGCGCCAGCAGCCCTGAAACCGGGACTTATTTCTATGGCTACACCTTC
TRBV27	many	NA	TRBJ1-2	CASKRTIANYGYTF	TGTGCCAGCAAGAGGACGATAGCTAACTATGGCTACACCTTC
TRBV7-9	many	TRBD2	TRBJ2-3	CATRGLAGGDTQYF	TGTGCCACTAGGGGCCTAGCGGGAGGAGATACGCAGTATTTT
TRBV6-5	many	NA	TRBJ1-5	CASSYSGGDGQPQHF	TGTGCCAGCAGTTACTCGGGCGGAGACGGACAGCCCCAGCATTTT
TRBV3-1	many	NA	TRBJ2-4	CASSQDSGRAIWNIQYF	TGTGCCAGCAGCCAAGATTCCGGCAGGGCGATTTGGAACATTCAGTACTTC
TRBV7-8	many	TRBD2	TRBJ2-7	CASSLGQLAGGPYEQYF	TGTGCCAGCAGCTTAGGGCAATTAGCGGGAGGCCCCTACGAGCAGTACTTC
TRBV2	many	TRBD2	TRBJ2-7	CASSGTSGRAGWSYEQYF	TGTGCCAGCAGCGGGACTAGCGGGAGGGCCGGTTGGTCCTACGAGCAGTACTTC
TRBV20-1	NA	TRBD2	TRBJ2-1	CSARDPSGRAYNEQFF	TGCAGTGCTAGAGATCCCTCCGGGAGGGCCTACAATGAGCAGTTCTTC
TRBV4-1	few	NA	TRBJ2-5	CASSQDRAGEGEEATQYF	TGCGCCAGCAGCCAAGATCGGGCAGGAGAGGGAGAGGAGGCGACCCAGTACTTC
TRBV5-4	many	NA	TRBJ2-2	CASSFHNTGELFF	TGTGCCAGCAGCTTTCATAACACCGGGGAGCTGTTTTTT